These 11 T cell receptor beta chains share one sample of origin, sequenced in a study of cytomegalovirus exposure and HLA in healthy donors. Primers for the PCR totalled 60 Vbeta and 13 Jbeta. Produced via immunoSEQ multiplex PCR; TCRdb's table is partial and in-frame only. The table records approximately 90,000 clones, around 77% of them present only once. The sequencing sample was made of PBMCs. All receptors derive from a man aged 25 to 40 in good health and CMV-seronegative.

The CDR3 DNA follows: TGTGCCAGCAGTTTATCACCGGGACTAGCGGGACACGAGCAGTACTTC. The encoded protein is CASSLSPGLAGHEQYF. V gene TRBV27 combines with J gene TRBJ2-7; 13 bases are shared with TRBD2. The trim removed 0 bases at V and 5 bases at J, leaving 4 bases unmatched. Germline lookup yields CDR1 MNHEY and CDR2 SMNVEV (reference sequence). The CDR3 runs to 16 residues.

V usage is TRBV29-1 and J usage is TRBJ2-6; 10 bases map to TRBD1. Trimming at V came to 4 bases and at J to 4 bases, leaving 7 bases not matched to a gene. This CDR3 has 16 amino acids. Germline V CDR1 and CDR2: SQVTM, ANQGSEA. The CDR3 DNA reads TGCAGCGTTGTAGCGACAGGGGGCGGAGGGGCCAACGTCCTGACTTTC. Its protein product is CSVVATGGGGANVLTF. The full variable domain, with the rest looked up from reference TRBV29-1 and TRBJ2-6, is SAVISQKPSRDICQRGTSLTIQCQVDSQVTMMFWYRQQPGQSLTLIATANQGSEATYESGFVIDKFPISRPNLTFSTLTVSNMSPEDSSIYLCSVVATGGGGANVLTFGAGSRLTVL.

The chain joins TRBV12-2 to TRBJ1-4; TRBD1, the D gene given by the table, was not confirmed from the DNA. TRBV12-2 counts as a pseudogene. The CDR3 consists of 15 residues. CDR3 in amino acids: CASRFGGTEGEKLFF. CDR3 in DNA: TGTGCAAGTCGCTTTGGGGGGACAGAAGGAGAAAAACTGTTTTTT.

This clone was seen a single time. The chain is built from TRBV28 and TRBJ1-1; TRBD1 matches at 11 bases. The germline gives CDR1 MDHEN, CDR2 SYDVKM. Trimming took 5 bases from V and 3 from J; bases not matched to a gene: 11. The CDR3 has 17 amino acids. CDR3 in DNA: TGTGCCAGCAGTCCAAGGTTGGACAGGGGGCATCACACTGAAGCTTTCTTT. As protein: CASSPRLDRGHHTEAFF.

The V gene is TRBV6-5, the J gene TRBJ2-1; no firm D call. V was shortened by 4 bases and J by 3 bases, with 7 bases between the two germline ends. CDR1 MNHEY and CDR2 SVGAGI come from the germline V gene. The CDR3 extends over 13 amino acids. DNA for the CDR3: TGTGCCAGCAGTTCCGACAACTACAATGAGCAGTTCTTC. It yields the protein CASSSDNYNEQFF.

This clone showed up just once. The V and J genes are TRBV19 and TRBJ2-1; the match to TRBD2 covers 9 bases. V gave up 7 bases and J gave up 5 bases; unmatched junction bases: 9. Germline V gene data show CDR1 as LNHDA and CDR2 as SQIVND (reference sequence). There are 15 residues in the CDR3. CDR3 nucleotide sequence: TGTGCCAGTACCCGGGTTAGCGGGGGCAACAATGAGCAGTTCTTC. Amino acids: CASTRVSGGNNEQFF.

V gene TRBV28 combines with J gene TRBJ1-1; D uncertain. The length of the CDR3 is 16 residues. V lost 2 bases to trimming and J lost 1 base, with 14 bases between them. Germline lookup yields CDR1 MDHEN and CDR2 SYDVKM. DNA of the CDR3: TGTGCCAGCAGTTTAGTCCGGGGATCGGGGAACACTGAAGCTTTCTTT. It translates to CASSLVRGSGNTEAFF.

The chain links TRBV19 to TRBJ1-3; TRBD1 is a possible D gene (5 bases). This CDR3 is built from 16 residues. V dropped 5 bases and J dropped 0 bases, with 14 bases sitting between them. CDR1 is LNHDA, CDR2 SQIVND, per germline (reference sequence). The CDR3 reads CASSLAGIRSGNTIYF. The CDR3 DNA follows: TGTGCCAGTAGTCTCGCAGGGATTCGCTCTGGAAACACCATATATTTT.

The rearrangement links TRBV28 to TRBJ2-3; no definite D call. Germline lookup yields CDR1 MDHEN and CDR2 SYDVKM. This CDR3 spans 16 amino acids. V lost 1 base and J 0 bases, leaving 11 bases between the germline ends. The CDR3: CASSLYTATSTDTQYF. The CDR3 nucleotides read TGTGCCAGCAGTTTATACACAGCTACTAGCACAGATACGCAGTATTTT.

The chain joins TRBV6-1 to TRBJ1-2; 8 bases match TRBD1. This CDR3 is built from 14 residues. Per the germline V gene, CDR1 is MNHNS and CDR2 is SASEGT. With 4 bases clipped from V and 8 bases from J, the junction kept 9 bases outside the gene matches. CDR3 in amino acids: CASSGSDRVRGYTF. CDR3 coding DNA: TGTGCCAGCAGTGGATCGGACAGGGTGAGGGGCTACACCTTC.

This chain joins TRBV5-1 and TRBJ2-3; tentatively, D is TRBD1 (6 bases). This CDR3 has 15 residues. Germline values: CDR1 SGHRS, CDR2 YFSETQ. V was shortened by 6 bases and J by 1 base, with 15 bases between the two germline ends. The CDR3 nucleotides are TGCGCCAGCACCCCCAGGGGCTCGGGCACAGATACGCAGTATTTT. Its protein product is CASTPRGSGTDTQYF.